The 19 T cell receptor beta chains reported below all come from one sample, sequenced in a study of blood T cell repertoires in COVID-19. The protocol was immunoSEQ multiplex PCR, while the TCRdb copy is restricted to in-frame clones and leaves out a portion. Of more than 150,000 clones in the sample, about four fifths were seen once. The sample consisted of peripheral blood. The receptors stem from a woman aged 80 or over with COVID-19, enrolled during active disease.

The CDR3: CASHHVDSINSPLHF. The CDR3 DNA is TGTGCCAGCCACCATGTAGACAGTATTAATTCACCCCTCCACTTT. V usage is TRBV7-9 and J usage is TRBJ1-6; a weak D match, TRBD1 (5 bases). The CDR3 totals 15 residues. Germline loops: CDR1 SEHNR, CDR2 FQNEAQ (reference sequence). Deletions cut 8 bases from V and 6 bases from J, with 17 bases between.

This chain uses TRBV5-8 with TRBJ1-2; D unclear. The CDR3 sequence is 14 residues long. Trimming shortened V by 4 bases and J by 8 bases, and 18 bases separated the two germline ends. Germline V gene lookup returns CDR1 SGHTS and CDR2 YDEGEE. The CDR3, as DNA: TGTGCCAGCAGCCCCCGGACTGCCCTAGCGGGCTACACCTTC. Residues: CASSPRTALAGYTF.

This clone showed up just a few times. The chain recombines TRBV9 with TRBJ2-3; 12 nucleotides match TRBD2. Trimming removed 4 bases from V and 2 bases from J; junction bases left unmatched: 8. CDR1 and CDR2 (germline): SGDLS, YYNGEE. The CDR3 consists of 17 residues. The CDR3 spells CASSRQGLAGFTDTQYF. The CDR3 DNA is TGTGCCAGCAGCCGGCAAGGACTAGCGGGGTTCACAGATACGCAGTATTTT.

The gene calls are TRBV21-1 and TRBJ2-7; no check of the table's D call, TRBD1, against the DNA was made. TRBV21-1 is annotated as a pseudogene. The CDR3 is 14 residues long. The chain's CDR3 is CASSSGTAPSEQYF. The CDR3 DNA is TGTGCCAGCAGTTCAGGGACAGCCCCCTCCGAGCAGTACTTC.

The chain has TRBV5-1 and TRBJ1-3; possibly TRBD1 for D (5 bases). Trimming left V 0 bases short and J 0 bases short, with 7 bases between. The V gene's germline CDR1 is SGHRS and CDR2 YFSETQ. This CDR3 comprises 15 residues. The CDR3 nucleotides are TGCGCCAGCAGCTTGGGGACAACCTCTGGAAACACCATATATTTT. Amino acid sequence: CASSLGTTSGNTIYF.

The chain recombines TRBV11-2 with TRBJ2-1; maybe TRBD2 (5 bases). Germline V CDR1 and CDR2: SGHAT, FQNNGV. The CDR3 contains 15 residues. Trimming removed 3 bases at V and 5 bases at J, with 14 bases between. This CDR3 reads CASSFDIRGNNEQFF. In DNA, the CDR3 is TGTGCCAGCAGCTTCGACATACGGGGTAACAATGAGCAGTTCTTC. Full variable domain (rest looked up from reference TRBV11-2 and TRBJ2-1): EAGVAQSPRYKIIEKRQSVAFWCNPISGHATLYWYQQILGQGPKLLIQFQNNGVVDDSQLPKDRFSAERLKGVDSTLKIQPAKLEDSAVYLCASSFDIRGNNEQFFGPGTRLTVL.

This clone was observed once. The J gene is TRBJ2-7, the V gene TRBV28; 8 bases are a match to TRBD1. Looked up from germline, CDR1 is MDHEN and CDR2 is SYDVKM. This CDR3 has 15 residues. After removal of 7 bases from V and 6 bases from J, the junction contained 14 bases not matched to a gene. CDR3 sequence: CASTSLRTGFREQYF. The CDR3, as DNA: TGTGCCAGCACCTCCTTGAGGACAGGGTTTCGCGAGCAGTACTTC.

The CDR3 protein is CASSLGMGLGTNEKLFF. The CDR3 DNA is TGTGCCAGCAGCTTGGGGATGGGGCTCGGGACTAATGAAAAACTGTTTTTT. The chain couples TRBV5-4 to TRBJ1-4; D possibly corresponds to TRBD1 (5 bases). V lost 0 bases and J lost 2, with 14 bases in between. The CDR3 loop spans 17 amino acids. CDR1 and CDR2 (germline): SGHNT, YYREEE (reference sequence).

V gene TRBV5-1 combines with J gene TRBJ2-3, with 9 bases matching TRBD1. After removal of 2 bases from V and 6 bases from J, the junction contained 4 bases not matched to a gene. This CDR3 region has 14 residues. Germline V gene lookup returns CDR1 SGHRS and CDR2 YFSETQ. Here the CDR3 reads CASSFGTGSDTQYF. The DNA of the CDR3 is TGCGCCAGCAGCTTTGGGACAGGGAGCGATACGCAGTATTTT.

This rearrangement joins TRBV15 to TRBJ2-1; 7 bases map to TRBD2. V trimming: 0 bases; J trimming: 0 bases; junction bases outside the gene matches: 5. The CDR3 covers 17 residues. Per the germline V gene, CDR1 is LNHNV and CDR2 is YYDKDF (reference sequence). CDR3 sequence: CATSREIAGSSYNEQFF. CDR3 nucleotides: TGTGCCACCAGCAGAGAGATAGCGGGTAGCTCCTACAATGAGCAGTTCTTC.

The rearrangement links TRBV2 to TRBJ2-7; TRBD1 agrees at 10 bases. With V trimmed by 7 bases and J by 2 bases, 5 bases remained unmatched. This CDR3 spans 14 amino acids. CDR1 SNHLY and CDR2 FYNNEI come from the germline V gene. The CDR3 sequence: CASKRTGGPYEQYF. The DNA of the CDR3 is TGTGCCAGCAAGAGGACAGGGGGTCCCTACGAGCAGTACTTC.

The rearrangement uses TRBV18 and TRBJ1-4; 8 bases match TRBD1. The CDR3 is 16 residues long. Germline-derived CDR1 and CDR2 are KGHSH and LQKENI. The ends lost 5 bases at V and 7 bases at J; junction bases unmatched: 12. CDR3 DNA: TGTGCCAGCTCAGACGGACAGGGAATACTCTCTGAAAAACTGTTTTTT. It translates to CASSDGQGILSEKLFF.

This CDR3 reads CASSYSILNTGELFF. CDR3 in DNA: TGTGCCAGCAGTTACTCGATCCTAAACACCGGGGAGCTGTTTTTT. The chain has TRBV6-2 or TRBV6-3 and TRBJ2-2; D remains unclear. The V end was cut by 0 bases, the J end by 2 bases, with 7 bases between. The CDR3 is 15 residues long. Germline CDR1 is MNHEY and CDR2 is SVGEGT.

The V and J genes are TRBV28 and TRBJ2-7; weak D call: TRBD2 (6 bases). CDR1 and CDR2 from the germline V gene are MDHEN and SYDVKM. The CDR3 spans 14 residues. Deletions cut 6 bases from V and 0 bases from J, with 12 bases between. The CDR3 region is CASSRGTFSYEQYF. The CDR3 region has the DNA TGTGCCAGCAGCCGGGGGACGTTCTCCTACGAGCAGTACTTC. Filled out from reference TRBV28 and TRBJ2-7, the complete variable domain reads DVKVTQSSRYLVKRTGEKVFLECVQDMDHENMFWYRQDPGLGLRLIYFSYDVKMKEKGDIPEGYSVSREKKERFSLILESASTNQTSMYLCASSRGTFSYEQYFGPGTRLTVT.

This CDR3 reads CASSFDRRNTIYF. DNA of the CDR3: TGTGCCAGCAGTTTTGACAGAAGAAACACCATATATTTT. The chain carries TRBV28 and TRBJ1-3; D possibly corresponds to TRBD1 (5 bases). The CDR3 length is 13 residues. Looked up from germline, CDR1 is MDHEN and CDR2 is SYDVKM. With 3 bases removed from V and 5 bases from J, the gap between germline ends came to 8 bases. Full variable domain (rest looked up from reference TRBV28 and TRBJ1-3): DVKVTQSSRYLVKRTGEKVFLECVQDMDHENMFWYRQDPGLGLRLIYFSYDVKMKEKGDIPEGYSVSREKKERFSLILESASTNQTSMYLCASSFDRRNTIYFGEGSWLTVV.

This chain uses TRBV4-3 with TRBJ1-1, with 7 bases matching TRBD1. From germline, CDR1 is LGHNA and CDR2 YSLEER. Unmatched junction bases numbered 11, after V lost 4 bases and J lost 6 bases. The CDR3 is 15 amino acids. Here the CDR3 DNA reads TGCGCCAGCAGCCCGCATTCGCAGGGGGTGTCTGAAGCTTTCTTT. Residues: CASSPHSQGVSEAFF.

CDR3 sequence (DNA): TGCGCCAGCAGCCAGACAGGGAGGTCTGAAGCTTTCTTT. Translation: CASSQTGRSEAFF. J is TRBJ1-1 and V is TRBV4-3; TRBD1 matches at 7 bases. The V gene's germline CDR1 is LGHNA and CDR2 YSLEER. The trim removed 3 bases at V and 6 bases at J, leaving 4 bases unmatched. The length of the CDR3 is 13 residues.

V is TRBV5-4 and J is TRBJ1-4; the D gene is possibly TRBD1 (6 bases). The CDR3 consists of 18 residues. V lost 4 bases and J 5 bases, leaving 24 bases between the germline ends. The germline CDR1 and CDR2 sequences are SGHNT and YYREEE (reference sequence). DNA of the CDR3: TGTGCCAGCAGCATCAGGGCAGAGCGGGGGCGCGGGAATGAAAAACTGTTTTTT. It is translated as CASSIRAERGRGNEKLFF.

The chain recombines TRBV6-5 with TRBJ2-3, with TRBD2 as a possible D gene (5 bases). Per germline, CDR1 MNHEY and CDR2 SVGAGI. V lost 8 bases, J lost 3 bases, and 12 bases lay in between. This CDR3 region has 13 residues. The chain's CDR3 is CASSRLQTDTQYF. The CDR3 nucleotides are TGTGCCAGCTCTCGACTACAAACAGATACGCAGTATTTT.